The 5 T cell receptor beta chains in this list originate from one sample, sequenced in a study of spatial heterogeneity in lung cancer. Time point noted: sample taken at primary tumor resection. TCRdb processed the 5' RACE reads anew with MiXCR; each CDR3 protein has one entry. The data contain more than 80,000 distinct CDR3 sequences, less than 15% of them singletons. Sequencing used PBMCs, obtained at surgery. The receptors stem from a male donor with early-stage non-small cell lung cancer.

This clonotype showed up just a few times. The J gene is TRBJ1-2, the V gene TRBV12-3 or TRBV12-4; possibly TRBD1 for D (5 bases). CDR3 size: 14 residues. V gave up 7 bases and J gave up 3 bases, with 15 bases separating them. As DNA, the CDR3 is TGTGCCAGCACCCTGGGCCGGGACTACTATGGCTACACCTTC. This encodes CASTLGRDYYGYTF.

This clonotype has a handful of counts. The chain uses TRBV7-9 and TRBJ1-3; tentative D call: TRBD1 (5 bases). Trimming took 5 bases from V and 9 from J, leaving 17 bases between them. CDR1 is SEHNR and CDR2 is FQNEAQ in the germline V gene (reference sequence). This CDR3 spans 14 amino acids. Here the CDR3 reads CASSTGRSGFTIYF. The CDR3 DNA reads TGTGCCAGCAGCACAGGACGGTCGGGTTTCACCATATATTTT.

CDR3 residues: CASSPGLTKRDQYF. The CDR3 DNA sequence: TGTGCCAGCAGTCCGGGACTAACGAAGAGAGACCAGTACTTC. The chain combines TRBV12-3 or TRBV12-4 with TRBJ2-5, with 7 bases aligning to TRBD2. Trimming cost V 5 bases and J 10 bases; bases outside gene matches: 13. This CDR3 comprises 14 residues.

This clonotype was observed a handful of times. The genes are TRBV20-1 and TRBJ2-7; 7 positions agree with TRBD2. Trimming cost V 1 base and J 2 bases; bases outside gene matches: 2. CDR3 length: 13 amino acids. Germline V CDR1 and CDR2: DFQATT, SNEGSKA (reference sequence). The CDR3 here is CSARGAGAYEQYF. The CDR3 DNA reads as TGCAGTGCTAGAGGGGCGGGAGCCTACGAGCAGTACTTC.

This clonotype appeared a few times. This chain connects TRBV15 to TRBJ2-7, with D unresolved. Germline assignment: CDR1 LNHNV and CDR2 YYDKDF (reference sequence). The V end lost 0 bases, the J end lost 6 bases, and 18 bases lay between the germline ends. CDR3 length: 16 residues. The CDR3 DNA reads as TGTGCCACCAGCAGAGACTTGTCAGTTATTAGCCTCGAGCAGTACTTC. It encodes CATSRDLSVISLEQYF.